This T cell receptor beta chain was profiled in a study of blood T cell repertoires in COVID-19. Overall study context: Both acute and convalescent COVID-19 samples were obtained from the United States, Italy and Spain. T cells, B-cell-depleted T cells, or PBMCs supplied cDNA or gDNA.

V lost 1 base to trimming and J lost 5 bases, with 8 bases between them. Germline V lookup: CDR1 GTSNPN, CDR2 SVGIG (reference sequence). CDR3 length: 12 amino acids. The assay was immunoSEQ multiplex PCR, and TCRdb's table has in-frame clones only and misses some. The table records about 160,000 clones, about three quarters of them present only once. This sequence was found in a man in his sixties with acute or convalescent COVID-19. The sequencing input was peripheral blood. J is TRBJ2-5 and V is TRBV30; the D gene is possibly TRBD2 (5 bases). This CDR3 is CAWSGSGETQYF. In DNA, the CDR3 is TGTGCCTGGAGTGGTTCGGGGGAGACCCAGTACTTC.